These 3 T cell receptor beta chains were sequenced from one sample in a study of T cells after yellow fever vaccination. MiXCR was run by TCRdb on the 5' RACE reads, yielding one entry per CDR3 protein. The sample consists of 550,000 to 750,000 distinct CDR3 sequences, about 13% of them appearing once. This material consisted of PBMCs, taken on the day of the yellow fever booster vaccination. These receptors all come from a man younger than 45 who received the YFV17D yellow fever vaccine.

The sample holds a few counts of this clonotype. The V gene is TRBV6-5, the J gene TRBJ2-1; 8 positions agree with TRBD2. V shed 0 bases and J 6 bases; nucleotides not matched to a gene: 1. Germline V gives CDR1 MNHEY, CDR2 SVGAGI. The CDR3 has 14 amino acids. Here the CDR3 DNA reads TGTGCCAGCAGTTACTCCGCGGGGGGCAATGAGCAGTTCTTC. Amino acid sequence: CASSYSAGGNEQFF.

The chain employs TRBV2 and TRBJ2-7, with 13 bases identical to TRBD2. The germline V gene has CDR1 SNHLY and CDR2 FYNNEI. The CDR3 contains 18 residues. The V segment lost 6 bases and the J segment 0 bases; nucleotides outside the gene matches: 11. The CDR3 protein is CASSLETSGRLNSYEQYF. The CDR3 bases are TGTGCCAGCAGCCTCGAGACTAGCGGGAGGCTAAACTCCTACGAGCAGTACTTC. The whole variable domain, filled in from reference TRBV2 and TRBJ2-7, reads EPEVTQTPSHQVTQMGQEVILRCVPISNHLYFYWYRQILGQKVEFLVSFYNNEISEKSEIFDDQFSVERPDGSNFTLKIRSTKLEDSAMYFCASSLETSGRLNSYEQYFGPGTRLTVT.

The gene calls are TRBV5-4 and TRBJ2-7; TRBD2 matches 14 bases. Germline V gene data show CDR1 as SGHNT and CDR2 as YYREEE (reference sequence). CDR3 length equals 15 residues. The V segment lost 4 bases and the J segment 6 bases; nucleotides outside the gene matches: 6. The CDR3 DNA is TGTGCCAGCAGCCCCGGGACTAGCGGGAGTCCCGAGCAGTACTTC. Translation gives CASSPGTSGSPEQYF.